This is a list of T cell receptor beta chains from one sample in a study of cytomegalovirus exposure and HLA in healthy donors. Measured with immunoSEQ multiplex PCR; TCRdb has only the in-frame clones, and not every one. The sample has roughly 100,000 clones; 88% are singletons. The sample comprised PBMCs. The receptors shown here come from a woman aged 18-30 years in good health and CMV-seropositive. CDR3s include the opening cysteine and the closing phenylalanine or tryptophan. The D gene is left open where the match is weak. The size entry is marked missing in some rows and otherwise reads once, few, many or a size class.

size	length	D	V	CDR3
-	17	-	TRBV5-5	CASSLLRAPSTNEKLFF
few	15	TRBD1	TRBV6-1	CASSEPTGDNSPLHF
once	15	TRBD1	TRBV5-4	CASRRGQGLTDTQYF
-	13	-	TRBV7-6	CASSSTGYYEQYF
-	15	-	TRBV28	CASREGNWGNTEAFF
-	17	-	TRBV7-9	CASSFRDLLPGANVLTF
-	15	-	TRBV6-6	CASSPYGGLRETQYF
-	16	-	TRBV28	CASSFQSKTGSGELFF
-	13	-	TRBV9	CASSVSGHYEQYF
-	13	-	TRBV6-1	CASSYVDYTEAFF
-	14	-	TRBV19	CASREDSLPYGYTF
-	14	-	TRBV7-9	CASSPPWGGTEAFF
-	14	TRBD1	TRBV7-2	CASSSLHRGDGYTF
-	14	TRBD1	TRBV9	CASSVGGGERGYTF
-	11	-	TRBV11-2	CASSSAYEQYF
-	16	-	TRBV6-1	CASSEWAGRVATEAFF
once	15	-	TRBV28	CASSRPLGPKNIQYF
-	15	-	TRBV7-8	CASSILTTQNSPLHF
-	14	-	TRBV4-1	CASSLKQENTEAFF
-	14	TRBD1	TRBV6-5	CASRQTGDNSPLHF
-	14	TRBD1	TRBV10-3	CAISWGQGDSPLHF
-	14	TRBD1	TRBV28	CASSPDREDTEAFF
once	17	TRBD2	TRBV4-1	CASSQEIGTSGYNEQFF
once	15	TRBD2	TRBV19	CASSDLGLAVKEQYF
-	15	-	TRBV9	CASSGIPGTTYEQYF
-	17	TRBD1	TRBV7-7	CASSSRTGDSSYNEQFF
-	16	-	TRBV27	CASSLSPPTVPRALHF
-	16	-	TRBV9	CASSPDVGVENSPLHF
-	13	TRBD1	TRBV7-6	CASSGTGEVEAFF
-	15	-	TRBV6-1	CASSVNSPPSYEQYF
few	16	TRBD1	TRBV6-5	CASSSTTGGTNSPLHF
-	14	TRBD1	TRBV5-5	CASSAETGTETQYF
-	16	-	TRBV19	CASSVTGIVGQETQYF
-	16	TRBD1	TRBV2	CASSDKRDRERETQYF
-	13	TRBD2	TRBV7-8	CASSLAGGETQYF
-	16	TRBD1	TRBV4-1	CASSQDPGQASYEQYF
-	8	-	TRBV20-1	CSASHGYF
-	15	-	TRBV4-3	CASSQELASVYGYTF
-	13	-	TRBV10-1	CASSEGQYETQYF
-	12	-	TRBV5-6	CASSPPSEKSTF
-	15	-	TRBV6-1	CASSNNIVGPYEQYF
-	17	-	TRBV11-2	CASSFGGLGFSNSPLHF
-	14	TRBD1	TRBV6-1	CASSARTGVTEAFF
once	15	-	TRBV2	CASSAGGALRETQYF
-	19	TRBD2	TRBV4-3	CASSQDLGSGGLSYNEQFF
-	18	-	TRBV18	CASSPSGRVGLMNTEAFF